These T cell receptor beta chains were read from a single sample in a study of cytomegalovirus exposure and HLA in healthy donors. Some clones are missing from TCRdb's copy, which holds only in-frame ones; the method was immunoSEQ multiplex PCR. The sample yields about 180,000 clones, approximately 87% seen once. Material for sequencing was PBMCs. The receptor set was obtained from a woman aged 30 to 39 in good health and CMV-seronegative. Both conserved end residues are trimmed from each CDR3. Size is stated for part of the rows, as once, few or many counts, or as a class when the clone is expanded.

V | size | CDR3
TRBV12-5 | NA | ASGLELYEQY
TRBV6-5 | NA | ASSYFLGDEELF
TRBV5-1 | NA | ASSLGLAGGWNEQF
TRBV7-2 | NA | ASSLLPHVDRYNEQF
TRBV9 | NA | ASSVAANTGELF
TRBV10-3 | once | AIREGQGRRNEQF
TRBV10-3 | NA | AISDPGQGENTIY
TRBV27 | NA | ASSSYRAAETQY
TRBV10-3 | NA | AIGDHPTDTQY
TRBV5-1 | NA | ASSLLRGHNTEAF
TRBV27 | NA | ASSQLVQGMYNSPLH
TRBV7-8 | NA | ASSLGPGSAGELF
TRBV6-5 | NA | ASSYGQTYEQY
TRBV7-9 | NA | ASSPPGTGTSFNTEAF
TRBV18 | few | ASSPGRAYGYT
TRBV5-1 | NA | ASSLGDWTNNEQF
TRBV5-1 | once | ASRPTGSGMNTEAF
TRBV6-1 | once | ASSVIRGGGYT
TRBV7-2 | NA | ASSRDSGGAVDTQY
TRBV7-2 | NA | ASSPPSASQETQY
TRBV25-1 | many | ASSGPGELNNEQF
TRBV4-1 | NA | ASSQDIGQGYEQY
TRBV4-1 | NA | ASSSSWENGYT
TRBV7-9 | NA | ASSPLGGANEQF
TRBV6-1 | few | ASSELAGGPDTQY
TRBV5-1 | NA | ASSLEQTYEQY
TRBV4-2 | few | ASSQVAGHEQY
TRBV5-1 | few | ASSSGVEQF
TRBV6-6 | once | ASSYGGVRNQPQH
TRBV2 | NA | ASRSGGKLF
TRBV10-3 | NA | ATATDRAYNEQF
TRBV6-6 | NA | ASTPGVNTEAF
TRBV5-1 | NA | ASSGSGASYNSPLH
TRBV7-9 | NA | ASSFSFGQETQY
TRBV5-4 | once | ASSLVPGGVNTEAF
TRBV4-2 | many | ASSQAGTDVF